A selection of T cell receptor beta chains follows, all from one sample in a study of blood T cell repertoires in COVID-19. TCRdb keeps only in-frame clones here, not all; method: immunoSEQ multiplex PCR. The table records around 95,000 clones, 80% of them present only once. The sequenced sample was peripheral blood. The receptors shown here come from a woman between 65 and 79 years old with acute or convalescent COVID-19. Each CDR3 is given with its conserved first and last residue. Fields, in order: V gene, J gene, D gene, clone size, CDR3 protein, CDR3 DNA. The D gene is left open where the match is weak. Size tells how often a clone was seen (once, few, many) or the class of an expanded clone, and some rows leave it out.

v_gene: TRBV24-1
j_gene: TRBJ1-2
d_gene: TRBD1
abundance: .
CDR3aa: CAISPEGARDYGYTF
CDR3nt: TGTGCCATTTCCCCTGAGGGGGCGAGGGACTATGGCTACACCTTC

v_gene: TRBV18
j_gene: TRBJ2-4
d_gene: TRBD2
abundance: .
CDR3aa: CASSPVLAGAVKNIQYF
CDR3nt: TGTGCCAGCTCACCAGTCCTAGCGGGGGCGGTCAAAAACATTCAGTACTTC

v_gene: TRBV19
j_gene: TRBJ2-2
d_gene: TRBD2
abundance: few
CDR3aa: CATSSWGGKSELFF
CDR3nt: TGTGCCACCTCATCCTGGGGGGGAAAGTCGGAGCTGTTTTTT

v_gene: TRBV28
j_gene: TRBJ1-5
d_gene: .
abundance: .
CDR3aa: CASSLSGRQPQHF
CDR3nt: TGTGCCAGCAGTCTCTCAGGGCGGCAGCCCCAGCATTTT

v_gene: TRBV30
j_gene: TRBJ1-6
d_gene: TRBD1
abundance: .
CDR3aa: CACPHRDSSYNSPLHF
CDR3nt: TGTGCCTGCCCCCACAGGGACAGCTCCTATAATTCACCCCTCCACTTT

v_gene: TRBV7-2
j_gene: TRBJ2-1
d_gene: TRBD2
abundance: .
CDR3aa: CASSFGGGYNEQFF
CDR3nt: TGTGCCAGCAGCTTCGGCGGGGGGTACAATGAGCAGTTCTTC

v_gene: TRBV7-2
j_gene: TRBJ1-2
d_gene: TRBD1
abundance: .
CDR3aa: CASSLSGTGGKNGYTF
CDR3nt: TGTGCCAGCAGCTTATCCGGGACAGGGGGCAAGAATGGCTACACCTTC

v_gene: TRBV9
j_gene: TRBJ2-5
d_gene: .
abundance: .
CDR3aa: CASSPLNLETQYF
CDR3nt: TGTGCCAGCAGCCCCCTTAATCTCGAGACCCAGTACTTC

v_gene: TRBV19
j_gene: TRBJ2-1
d_gene: .
abundance: .
CDR3aa: CASMNQGRSYNEQFF
CDR3nt: TGTGCCAGTATGAATCAGGGTAGGTCCTACAATGAGCAGTTCTTC

v_gene: TRBV2
j_gene: TRBJ2-5
d_gene: TRBD1
abundance: .
CDR3aa: CASRFDRGLETQYF
CDR3nt: TGTGCCAGCAGATTCGACAGGGGGCTAGAGACCCAGTACTTC

v_gene: TRBV11-2
j_gene: TRBJ1-3
d_gene: .
abundance: .
CDR3aa: CASGRQSSGNTIYF
CDR3nt: TGTGCCAGCGGAAGACAGAGCTCTGGAAACACCATATATTTT

v_gene: TRBV2
j_gene: TRBJ1-1
d_gene: .
abundance: medium-sized
CDR3aa: CASGSDSGTEAFF
CDR3nt: TGTGCCAGCGGCTCGGACTCTGGCACTGAAGCTTTCTTT

v_gene: TRBV4-2
j_gene: TRBJ2-5
d_gene: TRBD2
abundance: .
CDR3aa: CASSRDLQRGTYQETQYF
CDR3nt: TGTGCCAGCAGCCGAGACCTACAGCGGGGGACGTACCAAGAGACCCAGTACTTC

v_gene: TRBV29-1
j_gene: TRBJ2-7
d_gene: .
abundance: .
CDR3aa: CSVLRGRSYEQYF
CDR3nt: TGCAGCGTCCTCAGGGGTAGGTCCTACGAGCAGTACTTC

v_gene: TRBV27
j_gene: TRBJ2-7
d_gene: .
abundance: .
CDR3aa: CASSPLIPGSYEQYF
CDR3nt: TGTGCCAGCAGCCCCTTGATCCCAGGGTCCTACGAGCAGTACTTC

v_gene: TRBV11-2
j_gene: TRBJ2-3
d_gene: TRBD1
abundance: .
CDR3aa: CASSLRVADRASDTQYF
CDR3nt: TGTGCCAGCAGCTTACGCGTTGCCGACAGGGCATCAGATACGCAGTATTTT

v_gene: TRBV7-2
j_gene: TRBJ1-1
d_gene: TRBD1
abundance: .
CDR3aa: CASSRSGQGRTEAFF
CDR3nt: TGTGCCAGCAGCCGCTCGGGACAGGGGCGTACTGAAGCTTTCTTT

v_gene: TRBV30
j_gene: TRBJ2-1
d_gene: .
abundance: .
CDR3aa: CAWSLMSGYNEQFF
CDR3nt: TGTGCCTGGAGCCTGATGTCAGGTTACAATGAGCAGTTCTTC

v_gene: TRBV18
j_gene: TRBJ2-2
d_gene: .
abundance: .
CDR3aa: CASSPPAGLNTGELFF
CDR3nt: TGTGCCAGCTCACCACCGGCAGGTTTGAACACCGGGGAGCTGTTTTTT

v_gene: TRBV5-1
j_gene: TRBJ2-3
d_gene: .
abundance: .
CDR3aa: CASSLSGDRTDTQYF
CDR3nt: TGCGCCAGCAGCTTGTCAGGGGATAGGACAGATACGCAGTATTTT

v_gene: TRBV9
j_gene: TRBJ2-2
d_gene: .
abundance: .
CDR3aa: CASSVSLETGSTGELFF
CDR3nt: TGTGCCAGCAGCGTAAGCCTCGAAACAGGAAGCACCGGGGAGCTGTTTTTT

v_gene: TRBV12-3/TRBV12-4
j_gene: TRBJ1-1
d_gene: .
abundance: once
CDR3aa: CASSLGANTEAFF
CDR3nt: TGTGCCAGCAGTTTAGGGGCGAACACTGAAGCTTTCTTT

v_gene: TRBV4-1
j_gene: TRBJ1-1
d_gene: .
abundance: few
CDR3aa: CASSPTILRGPNTEAFF
CDR3nt: TGCGCCAGCAGCCCTACGATTCTCAGGGGACCAAACACTGAAGCTTTCTTT

v_gene: TRBV9
j_gene: TRBJ1-1
d_gene: .
abundance: .
CDR3aa: CASSALGLRGNTEAFF
CDR3nt: TGTGCCAGCAGCGCCCTTGGGCTGCGGGGGAACACTGAAGCTTTCTTT

v_gene: TRBV11-2
j_gene: TRBJ1-4
d_gene: TRBD1
abundance: .
CDR3aa: CASSTGGVNEKLFF
CDR3nt: TGTGCCAGCAGCACAGGGGGGGTTAATGAAAAACTGTTTTTT

v_gene: TRBV10-3
j_gene: TRBJ1-1
d_gene: TRBD1
abundance: .
CDR3aa: CAIRDRVVGAFF
CDR3nt: TGTGCCATCAGGGACAGGGTCGTGGGAGCTTTCTTT

v_gene: TRBV5-1
j_gene: TRBJ1-1
d_gene: .
abundance: .
CDR3aa: CASTPSVGAGDLGAFF
CDR3nt: TGCGCCAGCACCCCCTCCGTGGGGGCTGGAGATTTGGGGGCTTTCTTT

v_gene: TRBV3-1/TRBV3-2
j_gene: TRBJ1-1
d_gene: .
abundance: .
CDR3aa: CASSQDRGISEAFF
CDR3nt: TGTGCCAGCAGCCAAGATAGAGGGATCTCTGAAGCTTTCTTT

v_gene: TRBV5-4
j_gene: TRBJ1-5
d_gene: TRBD1
abundance: .
CDR3aa: CASSSRGQGGNQPQHF
CDR3nt: TGTGCCAGCAGCTCCCGGGGACAGGGAGGGAATCAGCCCCAGCATTTT

v_gene: TRBV5-1
j_gene: TRBJ1-2
d_gene: .
abundance: once
CDR3aa: CASSWDTQGVYGYTF
CDR3nt: TGCGCCAGCAGCTGGGACACTCAGGGTGTCTATGGCTACACCTTC

v_gene: TRBV7-2
j_gene: TRBJ1-2
d_gene: .
abundance: .
CDR3aa: CASSLEGYYGYTF
CDR3nt: TGTGCCAGCAGCTTGGAGGGCTACTATGGCTACACCTTC

v_gene: TRBV5-8
j_gene: TRBJ2-5
d_gene: .
abundance: .
CDR3aa: CASSLGQMVTQYF
CDR3nt: TGTGCCAGCAGCTTGGGACAGATGGTAACCCAGTACTTC

v_gene: TRBV18
j_gene: TRBJ2-5
d_gene: .
abundance: .
CDR3aa: CASSPNRRETQYF
CDR3nt: TGTGCCAGCTCACCAAACAGGCGGGAGACCCAGTACTTC